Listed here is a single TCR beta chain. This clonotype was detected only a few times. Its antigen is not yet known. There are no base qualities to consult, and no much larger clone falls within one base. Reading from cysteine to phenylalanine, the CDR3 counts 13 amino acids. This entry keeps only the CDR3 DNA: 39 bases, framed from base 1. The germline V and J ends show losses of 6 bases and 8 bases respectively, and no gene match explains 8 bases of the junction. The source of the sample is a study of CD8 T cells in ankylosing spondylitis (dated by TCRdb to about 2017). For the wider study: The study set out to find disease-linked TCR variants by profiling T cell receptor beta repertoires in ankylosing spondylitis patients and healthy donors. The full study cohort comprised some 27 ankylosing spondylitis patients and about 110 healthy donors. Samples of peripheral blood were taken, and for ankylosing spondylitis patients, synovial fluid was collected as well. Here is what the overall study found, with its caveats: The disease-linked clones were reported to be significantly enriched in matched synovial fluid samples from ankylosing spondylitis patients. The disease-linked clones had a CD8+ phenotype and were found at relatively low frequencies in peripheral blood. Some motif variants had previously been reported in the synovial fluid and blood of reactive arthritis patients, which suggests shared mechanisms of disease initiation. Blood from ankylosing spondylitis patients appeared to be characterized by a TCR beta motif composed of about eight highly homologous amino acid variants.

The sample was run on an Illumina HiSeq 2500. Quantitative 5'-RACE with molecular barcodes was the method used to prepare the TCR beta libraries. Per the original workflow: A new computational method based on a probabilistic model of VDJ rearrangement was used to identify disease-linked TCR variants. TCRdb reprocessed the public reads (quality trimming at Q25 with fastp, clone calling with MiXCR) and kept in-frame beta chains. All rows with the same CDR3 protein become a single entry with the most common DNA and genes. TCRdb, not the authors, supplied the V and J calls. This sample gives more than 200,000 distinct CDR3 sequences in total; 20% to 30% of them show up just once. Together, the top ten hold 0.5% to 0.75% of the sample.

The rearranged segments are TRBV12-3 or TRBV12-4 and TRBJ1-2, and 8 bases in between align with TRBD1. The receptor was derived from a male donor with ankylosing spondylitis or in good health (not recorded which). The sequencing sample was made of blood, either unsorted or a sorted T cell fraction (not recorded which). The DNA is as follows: TGTGCCAGCAGCCGCGGACAGGGAGAGGGCTACACCTTC. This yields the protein CASSRGQGEGYTF.